A single sample is the source of the 23 T cell receptor beta chains below, sequenced in a study of cytomegalovirus exposure and HLA in healthy donors. The PCR used 60 Vbeta and 13 Jbeta primers. Measured with immunoSEQ multiplex PCR; TCRdb has only the in-frame clones, and not every one. The sample includes about 130,000 clones, about 73% seen only once; the top ten take about 6%. Material: PBMCs. These receptors were taken from a woman aged 45 to 65 in good health and CMV-seropositive.

V gene TRBV12-5 combines with J gene TRBJ2-3; 9 bases align to TRBD2. The CDR3 totals 16 residues. The germline CDR1 and CDR2 sequences are LGHNT and FRNRAP. V shed 5 bases, J shed 5 bases, and the junction held 11 bases outside the gene matches. CDR3 in amino acids: CASGPDGGGAGDTQYF. CDR3 DNA sequence: TGTGCTAGTGGTCCCGACGGCGGGGGGGCCGGAGATACGCAGTATTTT.

The chain uses TRBV6-5 and TRBJ2-1; D may be TRBD2 (5 bases). V was trimmed by 3 bases and J by 5 bases, leaving 11 bases between them. Germline V gene data show CDR1 as MNHEY and CDR2 as SVGAGI. CDR3 size: 14 residues. This CDR3 reads CASSYWGVDNEQFF. CDR3 bases: TGTGCCAGCAGTTATTGGGGAGTCGACAATGAGCAGTTCTTC.

This clone was detected only a few times. V and J are TRBV15 and TRBJ2-1; 9 positions match TRBD1. The CDR3 contains 15 residues. In germline, CDR1 is LNHNV, CDR2 YYDKDF (reference sequence). V gave up 3 bases and J gave up 6 bases; unmatched junction bases: 6. CDR3 nucleotide sequence: TGTGCCACCAGCAGTGGGACAGGGAATTTCAATGAGCAGTTCTTC. Amino acids: CATSSGTGNFNEQFF.

The chain uses TRBV7-9 and TRBJ2-5, with TRBD1 as a possible D gene (5 bases). CDR1 and CDR2 from the germline V gene are SEHNR and FQNEAQ (reference sequence). Trimming removed 2 bases at V and 3 bases at J, with 16 bases between. The CDR3 runs to 16 residues. In DNA, the CDR3 is TGTGCCAGCAGCTTATTTGGGGCAGGGTTCGAAGAGACCCAGTACTTC. It specifies CASSLFGAGFEETQYF.

This clone occurred a few times. V usage is TRBV27 and J usage is TRBJ1-6; 9 nucleotides align to TRBD1. With 8 bases clipped from V and 3 bases from J, the junction kept 8 bases outside the gene matches. Germline V gene sequence: CDR1 MNHEY, CDR2 SMNVEV (reference sequence). The CDR3 is made up of 16 amino acids. The CDR3 region is CASRSTGGVYNSPLHF. CDR3 sequence (DNA): TGTGCCAGCCGTTCAACAGGGGGCGTCTATAATTCACCCCTCCACTTT.

The chain uses TRBV25-1 and TRBJ2-2; tentatively, D is TRBD2 (5 bases). CDR1 and CDR2 (germline): MGHDK, SYGVNS. The CDR3 is made up of 16 amino acids. This chain's CDR3 is CVQAELSGKDTGELFF. The CDR3 DNA reads as TGTGTCCAGGCCGAATTATCCGGGAAGGACACCGGGGAGCTGTTTTTT.

The chain employs TRBV14 and TRBJ2-7; TRBD2 matches at 7 bases. Germline values: CDR1 SGHDN, CDR2 FVKESK. J was trimmed by 12 bases and V by 5 bases; bases with no gene match: 19. The CDR3 is made up of 15 amino acids. Written as DNA, the CDR3 is TGTGCCAGCAGCGCCCGGGACTACAACCCTCGATTTCGGTACTTC. The encoded protein is CASSARDYNPRFRYF. The full variable domain, in which reference TRBV14 and TRBJ2-7 provide the parts outside the CDR3, is EAGVTQFPSHSVIEKGQTVTLRCDPISGHDNLYWYRRVMGKEIKFLLHFVKESKQDESGMPNNRFLAERTGGTYSTLKVQPAELEDSGVYFCASSARDYNPRFRYFGPGTRLTVT.

The rearrangement uses TRBV2 and TRBJ2-3; 7 nucleotides line up with TRBD1. With 7 bases clipped from V and 5 bases from J, the junction kept 15 bases outside the gene matches. From germline, CDR1 is SNHLY and CDR2 FYNNEI. The CDR3 sequence is 16 residues long. CDR3 region: CASNSHPGQEKDTQYF. CDR3 in DNA: TGTGCCAGCAATTCTCACCCCGGACAGGAAAAAGATACGCAGTATTTT.

This chain connects TRBV5-4 to TRBJ2-1; 7 bases are a match to TRBD2. CDR3 length: 14 residues. Germline V gene data show CDR1 as SGHNT and CDR2 as YYREEE (reference sequence). V dropped 4 bases and J dropped 4; count of bases not matched to a gene: 5. The CDR3 bases are TGTGCCAGCAGCGGGGGGGTTGTTTACAATGAGCAGTTCTTC. Its protein is CASSGGVVYNEQFF.

The chain carries TRBV19 and TRBJ1-1, with no clear D. Trimming removed 2 bases from V and 4 bases from J, with 8 bases in between. From germline, CDR1 is LNHDA and CDR2 SQIVND (reference sequence). The CDR3 contains 13 residues. In nucleotides, the CDR3 is TGTGCCAGTAGTATACTTCGGGTCACTGAAGCTTTCTTT. Amino acid sequence: CASSILRVTEAFF.

The genes are TRBV5-1 and TRBJ1-6; no firm D call. V lost 0 bases, J lost 0 bases, and 10 bases lay in between. Germline V lookup: CDR1 SGHRS, CDR2 YFSETQ. The CDR3 has 17 residues. CDR3: CASSLDPGSSYNSPLHF. For the CDR3, the DNA is TGCGCCAGCAGCTTGGACCCGGGGAGCTCCTATAATTCACCCCTCCACTTT.

The chain uses TRBV19 and TRBJ1-1; unclear D gene. V shed 10 bases and J shed 4 bases, with 16 bases lying between them. Germline loops: CDR1 LNHDA, CDR2 SQIVND (reference sequence). The CDR3 contains 13 residues. This chain's CDR3 is CATRREGSTEAFF. The CDR3, as DNA: TGTGCCACCCGACGGGAAGGAAGCACTGAAGCTTTCTTT.

This clone is a singleton in its sample. The chain carries TRBV5-1 and TRBJ1-6, with D possibly matching TRBD1 (6 bases). The length of the CDR3 is 17 residues. The V gene's germline CDR1 is SGHRS and CDR2 YFSETQ. V was clipped by 0 bases and J by 6 bases, with 16 bases between them. CDR3 region: CASSLGAGAIGNSPLHF. For the CDR3, the DNA is TGCGCCAGCAGCTTGGGGGCAGGGGCGATTGGTAATTCACCCCTCCACTTT.

J is TRBJ2-1 and V is TRBV29-1, with 9 nucleotides matching TRBD2. CDR1 SQVTM and CDR2 ANQGSEA come from the germline V gene. V dropped 7 bases and J dropped 8; count of bases not matched to a gene: 9. The CDR3 is 13 amino acids. CDR3 loop: CSAAGGYRDEQFF. In DNA, the CDR3 is TGCAGCGCAGCGGGGGGCTATCGCGATGAGCAGTTCTTC.

The rearrangement joins TRBV2 to TRBJ2-7; D may be TRBD1 (7 bases). Trimming shortened V by 9 bases and J by 6 bases, and 12 bases separated the two germline ends. CDR1 and CDR2 from the germline V gene are SNHLY and FYNNEI. The CDR3 is 11 residues long. The CDR3 reads CARQEGAEQYF. The CDR3 DNA is TGTGCCAGACAGGAGGGGGCCGAGCAGTACTTC.

The chain has TRBV11-3 and TRBJ2-7; D may be TRBD1 (6 bases). CDR1 and CDR2 from the germline V gene are SGHNT and YENEEA. The ends were cut back, 5 bases at V and 2 bases at J, with 13 bases in the middle. CDR3 length: 14 residues. DNA for the CDR3: TGTGCCAGCAGCCAAATCAGGGGAACCTACGAGCAGTACTTC. Encoded protein: CASSQIRGTYEQYF.

V usage is TRBV10-3 and J usage is TRBJ1-1; the D is unclear. Trimming took 8 bases from V and 9 from J, leaving 22 bases between them. The germline V gene has CDR1 ENHRY and CDR2 SYGVKD. This CDR3 contains 14 residues. The CDR3 sequence: CAISPRSGWRKAFF. The DNA for the CDR3 is TGTGCCATCTCACCTCGGTCGGGTTGGAGGAAAGCTTTCTTT.

This sequence joins TRBV6-5 and TRBJ1-2; the D gene is possibly TRBD1 (5 bases). CDR3 length equals 13 residues. Germline CDR1 is MNHEY and CDR2 is SVGAGI. Trimming took off 2 bases at V and 10 bases at J, with 14 bases between the two ends. CDR3 bases: TGTGCCAGCAGTTACGAGGCAGGGAGGTTCTACACCTTC. Translated, it gives CASSYEAGRFYTF.

The chain is built from TRBV6-1 and TRBJ1-5; no definite D call. Trimming left V 7 bases short and J 5 bases short, with 15 bases between. This CDR3 has 14 amino acids. The germline gives CDR1 MNHNS, CDR2 SASEGT. In nucleotides, the CDR3 is TGTGCCAGCACTCTTGACAAACCTTATCAGCCCCAGCATTTT. This gives the protein CASTLDKPYQPQHF.

This chain joins TRBV7-6 and TRBJ2-1; a weak D match, TRBD1 (6 bases). CDR3 size: 13 residues. The germline gives CDR1 SGHVS, CDR2 FNYEAQ. V lost 2 bases and J lost 8, with 10 bases in between. Here the CDR3 DNA reads TGTGCCAGCAGCTTACGACAGGTCGATGAGCAGTTCTTC. It encodes CASSLRQVDEQFF.

The V call is TRBV30, the J call TRBJ1-1; TRBD1 is a possible D gene (6 bases). V lost 3 bases and J 3 bases, leaving 11 bases between the germline ends. This CDR3 has 13 residues. Germline CDR1 GTSNPN, CDR2 SVGIG (reference sequence). The CDR3 nucleotides read TGTGCCTGGAGCTCACAGGGCGACACTGAAGCTTTCTTT. Amino acids: CAWSSQGDTEAFF.

J is TRBJ2-1 and V is TRBV7-7; 8 positions agree with TRBD1. Trimming at V came to 5 bases and at J to 6 bases, leaving 15 bases not matched to a gene. Germline CDR1 reads SSHAT; CDR2 reads FNYEAQ (reference sequence). This CDR3 comprises 17 residues. The CDR3 sequence: CASSPTPPGTGVNEQFF. The CDR3 coding sequence is TGTGCCAGCAGCCCCACTCCCCCCGGGACAGGAGTCAATGAGCAGTTCTTC. The variable domain in full, completed from reference TRBV7-7 and TRBJ2-1, reads GAGVSQSPRYKVTKRGQDVTLRCDPISSHATLYWYQQALGQGPEFLTYFNYEAQPDKSGLPSDRFSAERPEGSISTLTIQRTEQRDSAMYRCASSPTPPGTGVNEQFFGPGTRLTVL.

V is TRBV5-4 and J is TRBJ1-5; no firm D call. V was clipped by 3 bases and J by 0 bases, with 13 bases between them. The CDR3 runs to 16 residues. Germline CDR1 reads SGHNT; CDR2 reads YYREEE (reference sequence). The CDR3 here is CASSSNGGDSNQPQHF. The CDR3 DNA sequence: TGTGCCAGCAGCTCAAATGGCGGGGATAGCAATCAGCCCCAGCATTTT.